This T cell receptor (beta chain) emerged from a study of blood T cell repertoires in COVID-19. Trimming at V came to 4 bases and at J to 7 bases, leaving 12 bases not matched to a gene. Germline V CDR1 and CDR2: SGHRS, YFSETQ. The CDR3 sequence is 16 residues long. Libraries were prepared by immunoSEQ multiplex PCR; TCRdb keeps only in-frame clonotypes and omits some of them. Of about 250,000 clones in the sample, roughly 91% were seen once. Source material: peripheral blood. V is TRBV5-1 and J is TRBJ2-2; TRBD1 matches at 8 bases. The clonotype was recovered from a woman in her forties who had recovered from COVID-19. The CDR3 coding sequence is TGCGCCAGCAGCCCGCCGGTCAGGGGGCGTATCGGGGAGCTGTTTTTT. Its translation is CASSPPVRGRIGELFF.